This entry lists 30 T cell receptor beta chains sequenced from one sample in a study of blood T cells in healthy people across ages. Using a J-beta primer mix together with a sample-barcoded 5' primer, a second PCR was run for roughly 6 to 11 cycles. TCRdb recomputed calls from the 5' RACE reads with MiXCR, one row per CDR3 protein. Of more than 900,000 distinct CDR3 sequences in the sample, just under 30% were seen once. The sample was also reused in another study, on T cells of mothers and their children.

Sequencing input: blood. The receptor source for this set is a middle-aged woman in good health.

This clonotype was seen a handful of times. The CDR3, as DNA: TGTGCCACCAGGGAAACAGGGGGCGGTAAAAATGAGCAGTTCTTC. This codes for CATRETGGGKNEQFF. The genes are TRBV24-1 and TRBJ2-1, with TRBD1 matching 9 bases. The CDR3 loop spans 15 amino acids. V trimming: 7 bases; J trimming: 7 bases; junction bases outside the gene matches: 10. CDR1 is KGHDR, CDR2 SFDVKD, per germline.

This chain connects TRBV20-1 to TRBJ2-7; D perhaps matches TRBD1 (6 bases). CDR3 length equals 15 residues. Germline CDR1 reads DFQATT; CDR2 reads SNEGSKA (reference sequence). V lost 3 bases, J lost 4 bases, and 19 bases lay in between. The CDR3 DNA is TGCAGTGCTAGGGAAGGGGGACCCTATAAGTACGAGCAGTACTTC. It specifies CSAREGGPYKYEQYF.

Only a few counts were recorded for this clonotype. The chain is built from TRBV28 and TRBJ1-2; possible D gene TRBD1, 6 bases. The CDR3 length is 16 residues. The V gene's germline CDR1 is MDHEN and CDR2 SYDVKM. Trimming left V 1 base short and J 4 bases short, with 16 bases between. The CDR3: CASSLSSGALTYGYTF. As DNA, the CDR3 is TGTGCCAGCAGTTTATCCTCAGGGGCGCTTACCTATGGCTACACCTTC.

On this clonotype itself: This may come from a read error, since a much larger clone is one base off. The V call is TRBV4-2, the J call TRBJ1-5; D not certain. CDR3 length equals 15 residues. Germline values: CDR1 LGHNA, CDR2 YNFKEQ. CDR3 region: CASSQGIGLNQPRHF. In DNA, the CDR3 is TGTGCCAGCAGCCAAGGAATAGGCTTAAATCAGCCCCGGCATTTT.

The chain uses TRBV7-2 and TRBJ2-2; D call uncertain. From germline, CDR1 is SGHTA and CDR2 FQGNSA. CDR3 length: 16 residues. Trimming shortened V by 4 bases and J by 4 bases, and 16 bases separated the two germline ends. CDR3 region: CASSSPSGVVTGELFF. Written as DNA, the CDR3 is TGTGCCAGCAGCTCGCCCTCCGGAGTGGTCACCGGGGAGCTGTTTTTT.

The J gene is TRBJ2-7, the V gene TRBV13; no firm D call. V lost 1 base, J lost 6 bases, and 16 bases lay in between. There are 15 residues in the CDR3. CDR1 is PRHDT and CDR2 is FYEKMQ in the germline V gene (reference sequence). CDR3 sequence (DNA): TGTGCCAGCAGCTTAGCTGACACGACACGTGGCGAGCAGTACTTC. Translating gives CASSLADTTRGEQYF.

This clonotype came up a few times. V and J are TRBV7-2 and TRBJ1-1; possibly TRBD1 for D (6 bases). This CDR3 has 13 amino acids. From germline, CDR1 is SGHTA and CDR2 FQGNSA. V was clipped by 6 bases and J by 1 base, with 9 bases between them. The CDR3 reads CASSRDKNTEAFF. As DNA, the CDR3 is TGTGCCAGCAGTCGGGACAAGAACACTGAAGCTTTCTTT.

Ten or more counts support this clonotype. For the CDR3, the DNA is TGTGCCAGCAGCTTCCTAGCGGGGGGTCCTTCCGAAGAGACCCAGTACTTC. It translates to CASSFLAGGPSEETQYF. The gene calls are TRBV13 and TRBJ2-5; 11 positions match TRBD2. This CDR3 is 17 amino acids long. V was clipped by 3 bases and J by 3 bases; unmatched bases: 9. CDR1 and CDR2 from the germline V gene are PRHDT and FYEKMQ (reference sequence).

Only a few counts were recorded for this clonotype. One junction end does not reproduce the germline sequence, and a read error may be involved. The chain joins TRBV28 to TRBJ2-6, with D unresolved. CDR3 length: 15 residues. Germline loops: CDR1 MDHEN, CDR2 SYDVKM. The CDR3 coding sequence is TGTACCAGCAGTTTAGTGGGGACTGGGGCCAACGTCCTGACTTTC. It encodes CTSSLVGTGANVLTF.

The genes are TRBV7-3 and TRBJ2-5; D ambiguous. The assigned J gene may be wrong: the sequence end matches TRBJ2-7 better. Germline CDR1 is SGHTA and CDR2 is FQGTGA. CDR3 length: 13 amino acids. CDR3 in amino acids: CASSLTSRGEQYF. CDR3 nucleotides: TGTGCCAGCAGCTTAACTTCCCGTGGCGAGCAGTACTTC.

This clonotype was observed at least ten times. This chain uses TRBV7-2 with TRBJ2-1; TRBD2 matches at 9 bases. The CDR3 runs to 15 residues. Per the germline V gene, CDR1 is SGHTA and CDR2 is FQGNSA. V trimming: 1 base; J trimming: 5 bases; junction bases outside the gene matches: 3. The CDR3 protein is CASSLVLAGHNEQFF. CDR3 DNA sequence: TGTGCCAGCAGCTTAGTGCTAGCGGGGCACAATGAGCAGTTCTTC. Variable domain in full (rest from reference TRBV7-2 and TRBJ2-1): GAGVSQSPSNKVTEKGKDVELRCDPISGHTALYWYRQSLGQGLEFLIYFQGNSAPDKSGLPSDRFSAERTGGSVSTLTIQRTQQEDSAVYLCASSLVLAGHNEQFFGPGTRLTVL.

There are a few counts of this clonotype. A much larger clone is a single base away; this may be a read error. The CDR3 DNA is TGCAGCGCCTTCGGGGGGTTGGGGAATCCCTACAATGAGCAGTACTTC. Translation: CSAFGGLGNPYNEQYF. The chain is built from TRBV29-1 and TRBJ2-1; 7 positions match TRBD2. The J call may not be correct, given that the DNA end is closer to TRBJ2-7. CDR1 is SQVTM, CDR2 ANQGSEA, per germline. The CDR3 has 16 amino acids.

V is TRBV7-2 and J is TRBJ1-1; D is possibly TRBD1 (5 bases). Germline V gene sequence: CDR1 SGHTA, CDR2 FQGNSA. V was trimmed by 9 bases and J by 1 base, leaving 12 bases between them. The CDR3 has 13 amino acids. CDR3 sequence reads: CASAGQGNTEAFF. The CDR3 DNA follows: TGTGCCAGTGCCGGGCAGGGGAACACTGAAGCTTTCTTT.

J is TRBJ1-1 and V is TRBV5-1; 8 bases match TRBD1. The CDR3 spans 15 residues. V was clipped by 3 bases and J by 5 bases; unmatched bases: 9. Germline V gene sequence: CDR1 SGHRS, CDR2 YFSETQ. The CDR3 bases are TGCGCCAGCAGCTGGAGGACAGGGATTGTGACTGAAGCTTTCTTT. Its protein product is CASSWRTGIVTEAFF.

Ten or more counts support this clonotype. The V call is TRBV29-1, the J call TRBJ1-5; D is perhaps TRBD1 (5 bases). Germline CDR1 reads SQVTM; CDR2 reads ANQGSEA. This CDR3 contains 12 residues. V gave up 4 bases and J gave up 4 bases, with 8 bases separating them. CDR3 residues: CSVGGRNQPQHF. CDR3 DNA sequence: TGCAGCGTTGGGGGGAGGAATCAGCCCCAGCATTTT.

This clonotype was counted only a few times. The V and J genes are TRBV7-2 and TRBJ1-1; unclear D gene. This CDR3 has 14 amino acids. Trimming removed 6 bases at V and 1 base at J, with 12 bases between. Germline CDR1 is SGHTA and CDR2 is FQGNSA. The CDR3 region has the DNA TGTGCCAGCAGTCAGGTGATTCCGAACACTGAAGCTTTCTTT. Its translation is CASSQVIPNTEAFF.

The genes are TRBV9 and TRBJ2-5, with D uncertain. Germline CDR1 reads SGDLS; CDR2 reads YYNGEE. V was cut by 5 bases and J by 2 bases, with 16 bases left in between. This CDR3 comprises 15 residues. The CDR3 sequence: CASSKVPEQQETQYF. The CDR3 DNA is TGTGCCAGCAGTAAAGTGCCAGAACAACAAGAGACCCAGTACTTC.

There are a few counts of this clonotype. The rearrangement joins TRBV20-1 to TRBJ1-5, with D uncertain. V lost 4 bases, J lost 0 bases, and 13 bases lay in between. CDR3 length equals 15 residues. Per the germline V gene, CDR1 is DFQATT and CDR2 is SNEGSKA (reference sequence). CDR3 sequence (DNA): TGCAGTGCTACCGGCAACCCGTATAGCAATCAGCCCCAGCATTTT. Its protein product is CSATGNPYSNQPQHF.

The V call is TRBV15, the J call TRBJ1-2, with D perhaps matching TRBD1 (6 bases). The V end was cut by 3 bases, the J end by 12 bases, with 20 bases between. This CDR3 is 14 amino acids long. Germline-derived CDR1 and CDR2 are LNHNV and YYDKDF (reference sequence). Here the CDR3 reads CATSSGTSWGGHTF. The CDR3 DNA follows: TGTGCCACCAGCAGCGGGACATCCTGGGGAGGCCACACCTTC.

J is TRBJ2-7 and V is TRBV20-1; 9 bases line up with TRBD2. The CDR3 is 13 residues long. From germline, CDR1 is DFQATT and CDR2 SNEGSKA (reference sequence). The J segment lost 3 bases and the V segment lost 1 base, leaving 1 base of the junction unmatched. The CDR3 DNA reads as TGCAGTGCTAGAGTAGCGGGGGACTACGAGCAGTACTTC. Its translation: CSARVAGDYEQYF.

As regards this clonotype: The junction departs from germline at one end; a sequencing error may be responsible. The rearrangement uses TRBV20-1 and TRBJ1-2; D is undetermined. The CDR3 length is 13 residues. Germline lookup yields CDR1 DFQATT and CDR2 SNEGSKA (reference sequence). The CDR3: CSARVVANYDYTF. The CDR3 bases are TGCAGTGCTAGAGTGGTGGCTAACTATGACTACACCTTC.

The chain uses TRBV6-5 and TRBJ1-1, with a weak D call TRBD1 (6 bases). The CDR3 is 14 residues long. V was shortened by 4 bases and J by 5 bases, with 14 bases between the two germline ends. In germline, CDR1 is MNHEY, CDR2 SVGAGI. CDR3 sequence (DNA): TGTGCCAGCAGTTGGTCAGGGGAGGGGACTGAAGCTTTCTTT. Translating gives CASSWSGEGTEAFF.

The CDR3 DNA reads as TGTGCCAGCAGTAACGAAGGGGTAGGCACTGAAGCTTTCTTT. Its translation: CASSNEGVGTEAFF. The chain recombines TRBV7-9 with TRBJ1-1; weak D call: TRBD1 (5 bases). The germline V gene encodes CDR1 SEHNR and CDR2 FQNEAQ (reference sequence). V was trimmed by 6 bases and J by 4 bases, leaving 15 bases between them. The length of the CDR3 is 14 residues. Full variable domain (outside the CDR3, taken from reference TRBV7-9 and TRBJ1-1): DTGVSQNPRHKITKRGQNVTFRCDPISEHNRLYWYRQTLGQGPEFLTYFQNEAQLEKSRLLSDRFSAERPKGSFSTLEIQRTEQGDSAMYLCASSNEGVGTEAFFGQGTRLTVV.

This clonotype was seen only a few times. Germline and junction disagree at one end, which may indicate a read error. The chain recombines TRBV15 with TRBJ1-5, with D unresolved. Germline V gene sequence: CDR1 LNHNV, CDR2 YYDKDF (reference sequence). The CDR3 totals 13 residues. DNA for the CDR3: TGTACCACCAGCAGAGATTTTAATCAGCCCCAGCATTTT. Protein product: CTTSRDFNQPQHF.

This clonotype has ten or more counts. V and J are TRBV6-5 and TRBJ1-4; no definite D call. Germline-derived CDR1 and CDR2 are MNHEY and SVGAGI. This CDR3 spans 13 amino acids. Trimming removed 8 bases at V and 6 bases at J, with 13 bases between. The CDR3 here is CASVNRTYEKLFF. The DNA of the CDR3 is TGTGCCAGCGTCAACAGAACCTATGAAAAACTGTTTTTT.

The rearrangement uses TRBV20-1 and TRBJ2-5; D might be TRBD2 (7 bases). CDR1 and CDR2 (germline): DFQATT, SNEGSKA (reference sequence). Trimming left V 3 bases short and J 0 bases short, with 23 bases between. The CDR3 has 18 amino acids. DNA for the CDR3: TGCAGTGCTAGTCAAGGGGGGGTCCTTGGGACTTACCAAGAGACCCAGTACTTC. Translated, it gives CSASQGGVLGTYQETQYF.

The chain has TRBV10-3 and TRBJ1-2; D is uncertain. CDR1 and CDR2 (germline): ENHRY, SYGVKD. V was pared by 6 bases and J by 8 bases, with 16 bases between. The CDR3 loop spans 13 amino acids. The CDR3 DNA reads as TGTGCCATCAGGACTTATAGGGAATCGGGCTACACCTTC. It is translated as CAIRTYRESGYTF.

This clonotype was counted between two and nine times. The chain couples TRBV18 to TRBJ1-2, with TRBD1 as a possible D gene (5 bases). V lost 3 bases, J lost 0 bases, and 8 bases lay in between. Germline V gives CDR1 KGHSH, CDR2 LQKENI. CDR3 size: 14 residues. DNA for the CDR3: TGTGCCAGCTCACCGGTGGGGGCTAACTATGGCTACACCTTC. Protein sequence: CASSPVGANYGYTF.

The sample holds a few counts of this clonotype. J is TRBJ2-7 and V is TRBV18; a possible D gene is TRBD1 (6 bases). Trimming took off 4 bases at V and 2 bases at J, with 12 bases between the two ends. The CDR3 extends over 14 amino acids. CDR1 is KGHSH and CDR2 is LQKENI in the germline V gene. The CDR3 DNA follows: TGTGCCAGCTCACGGGGGACAACCACCTACGAGCAGTACTTC. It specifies CASSRGTTTYEQYF.

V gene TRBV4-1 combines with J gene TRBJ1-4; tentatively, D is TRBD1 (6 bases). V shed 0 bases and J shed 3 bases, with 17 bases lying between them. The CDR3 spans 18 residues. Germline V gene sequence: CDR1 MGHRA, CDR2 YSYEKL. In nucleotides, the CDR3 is TGCGCCAGCAGCCAAGAACCCAGGGGAGGGAGAGCTAATGAAAAACTGTTTTTT. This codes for CASSQEPRGGRANEKLFF.